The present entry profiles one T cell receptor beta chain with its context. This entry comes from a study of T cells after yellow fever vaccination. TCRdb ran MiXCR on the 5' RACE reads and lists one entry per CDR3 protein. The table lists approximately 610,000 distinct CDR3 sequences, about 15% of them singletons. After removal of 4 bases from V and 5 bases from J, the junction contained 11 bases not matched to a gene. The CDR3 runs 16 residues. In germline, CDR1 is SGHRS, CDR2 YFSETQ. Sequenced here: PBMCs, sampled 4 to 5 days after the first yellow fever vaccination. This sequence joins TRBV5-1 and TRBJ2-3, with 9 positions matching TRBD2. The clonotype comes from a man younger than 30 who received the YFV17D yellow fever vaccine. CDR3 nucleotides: TGCGCCAGCAGCCTGGGGAGCGGGGGGCCCGAAGATACGCAGTATTTT. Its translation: CASSLGSGGPEDTQYF.